Sequencing of this T cell receptor (beta chain) was carried out in a study of blood T cell repertoires in COVID-19. The overall study: In each case, the material was cDNA or gDNA derived from T cells, B-cell-depleted T cells, or PBMCs.

Sequencing was performed with immunoSEQ multiplex PCR; in TCRdb, only in-frame clones are kept and a portion is missing. The sample holds more than 200,000 clones, around 84% seen once. The CDR3 is made up of 14 amino acids. V was trimmed by 6 bases and J by 1 base, leaving 12 bases between them. Germline assignment: CDR1 LNHDA and CDR2 SQIVND (reference sequence). The clonotype comes from a man in his 60s with acute or convalescent COVID-19. This chain links TRBV19 with TRBJ1-1; perhaps TRBD1 as D (6 bases). Source material: peripheral blood. The CDR3 loop is CASSPTQGNTEAFF. In DNA, the CDR3 is TGTGCCAGTAGCCCTACACAGGGGAACACTGAAGCTTTCTTT. The variable domain in full, with the rest retrieved from reference TRBV19 and TRBJ1-1, is DGGITQSPKYLFRKEGQNVTLSCEQNLNHDAMYWYRQDPGQGLRLIYYSQIVNDFQKGDIAEGYSVSREKKESFPLTVTSAQKNPTAFYLCASSPTQGNTEAFFGQGTRLTVV.